This is a list of T cell receptor beta chains from one sample in a study of CD8 T cells in Susac syndrome. One entry per CDR3 protein, called by TCRdb with MiXCR from the immunoSEQ multiplex PCR reads. The sample yields 210,000 or so distinct CDR3 sequences, 85% to 95% seen once. The sequenced sample was CD4+ T cells from PBMCs. The receptors come from a human donor with Susac syndrome. CDR3s include the opening cysteine and the closing phenylalanine or tryptophan. The D gene is left open where the match is weak. Not every row has a clone size; where given, it reads once, few, many or a size class.

clone_size	d_call	j_call	cdr3_length	v_call	cdr3_aa
NA	TRBD1	TRBJ1-4	15	TRBV2	CASSEVGQGYEKLFF
NA	NA	TRBJ2-1	18	TRBV3-1	CASSPTLAGASSYNEQFF
NA	NA	TRBJ1-1	11	TRBV29-1	CSVVEVSEAFF
NA	NA	TRBJ2-5	13	TRBV5-1	CASRRQGPETQYF
NA	TRBD1	TRBJ2-3	17	TRBV20-1	CSARDPQRGGGTDTQYF
NA	TRBD1	TRBJ1-6	16	TRBV9	CASSVDLGQGNSPLHF
NA	NA	TRBJ1-1	14	TRBV12-3/TRBV12-4	CASSPDRRWAEAFF
NA	NA	TRBJ1-4	12	TRBV3-1	CASSQQDEKLFF
NA	NA	TRBJ2-1	15	TRBV7-9	CASSPHQPLNNEQFF
NA	NA	TRBJ1-1	15	TRBV5-6	CASNRVGSEGTEAFF
once	NA	TRBJ2-1	13	TRBV29-1	CSVERWDRNEQFF
NA	NA	TRBJ2-5	18	TRBV7-8	CASSPGGGGGVVQETQYF
once	NA	TRBJ2-3	15	TRBV30	CAFKITGPHTDTQYF
NA	NA	TRBJ1-5	14	TRBV6-2/TRBV6-3	CASRPGWDNQPQHF
NA	TRBD1	TRBJ1-2	16	TRBV15	CATSREPAGGANGYTF
NA	TRBD2	TRBJ2-1	16	TRBV12-3/TRBV12-4	CASSLVVAGGNNEQFF
NA	NA	TRBJ1-3	13	TRBV29-1	CSVAQGPGNTIYF
NA	TRBD1	TRBJ2-1	13	TRBV12-3/TRBV12-4	CASSRDRVDEQFF
NA	NA	TRBJ2-5	11	TRBV20-1	CSVFGRETQYF
NA	TRBD1	TRBJ1-1	15	TRBV12-3/TRBV12-4	CASRYRQGGNTEAFF
NA	TRBD1	TRBJ1-5	13	TRBV27	CASRGQGEKPQHF
NA	TRBD1	TRBJ2-2	15	TRBV7-8	CASSVTGANTGELFF
NA	NA	TRBJ1-4	17	TRBV3-1	CASSYLHPGTANEKLFF
NA	NA	TRBJ2-2	16	TRBV4-3	CASSQDRGPNTGELFF
once	TRBD1	TRBJ1-2	16	TRBV7-2	CASSRIGQGGKNGYTF
NA	NA	TRBJ1-1	14	TRBV13	CASSIDRWNTEAFF
once	TRBD1	TRBJ1-2	17	TRBV7-2	CASSPDRASSFSYGYTF
once	NA	TRBJ1-2	11	TRBV10-3	CAISRTDGYTF
NA	TRBD1	TRBJ1-1	12	TRBV20-1	CSARIPGQRAFF
NA	NA	TRBJ1-1	13	TRBV12-3/TRBV12-4	CASSSRGVTEAFF